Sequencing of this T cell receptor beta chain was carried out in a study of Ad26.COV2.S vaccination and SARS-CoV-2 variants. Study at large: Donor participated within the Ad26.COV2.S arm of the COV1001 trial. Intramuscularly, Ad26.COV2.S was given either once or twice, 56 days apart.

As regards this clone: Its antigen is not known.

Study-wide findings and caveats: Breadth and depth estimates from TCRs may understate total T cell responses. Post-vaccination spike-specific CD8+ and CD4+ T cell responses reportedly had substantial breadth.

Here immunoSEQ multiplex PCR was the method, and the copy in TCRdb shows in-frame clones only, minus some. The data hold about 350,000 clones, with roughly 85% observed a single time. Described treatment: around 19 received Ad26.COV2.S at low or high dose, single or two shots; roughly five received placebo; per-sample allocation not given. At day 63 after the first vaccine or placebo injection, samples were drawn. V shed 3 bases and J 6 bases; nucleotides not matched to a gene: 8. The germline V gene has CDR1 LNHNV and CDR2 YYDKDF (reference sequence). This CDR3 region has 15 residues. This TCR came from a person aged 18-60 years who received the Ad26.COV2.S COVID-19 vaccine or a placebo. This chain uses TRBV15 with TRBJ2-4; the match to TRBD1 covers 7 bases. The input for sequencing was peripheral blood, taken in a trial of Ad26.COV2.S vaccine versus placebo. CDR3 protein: CATSSQDRLGNIQYF. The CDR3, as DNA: TGTGCCACCAGCAGCCAGGACAGGTTGGGAAACATTCAGTACTTC.